This TCR beta chain is drawn from a study of blood T cell repertoires in COVID-19. Study overall: PBMCs, B-cell-depleted T cells, or T cells provided the cDNA or gDNA that made up the material.

In the authors' methods: The assay estimated nucleated cells by amplifying reference gene primers. The data were produced by immunoSEQ multiplex PCR, yet TCRdb's version contains in-frame clones alone and is incomplete. V, J and clone size derive from that table, while D and trimming were established from the DNA sequence. Of about 140,000 clones in the sample, 88% are singletons; the top ten hold around 1.7%. After removal of 7 bases from V and 7 bases from J, the junction contained 14 bases not matched to a gene. The CDR3 consists of 15 residues. Germline values: CDR1 MNHNY, CDR2 SVGAGI (reference sequence).

This chain connects TRBV6-6 to TRBJ1-2; TRBD1 matches at 8 bases. The clonotype originates from a woman aged 45 to 65 with acute or convalescent COVID-19. Material: peripheral blood. The CDR3 spells CASKPGGQALGGYTF. The CDR3 DNA is TGTGCCAGCAAACCCGGGGGACAGGCACTAGGTGGCTACACCTTC.